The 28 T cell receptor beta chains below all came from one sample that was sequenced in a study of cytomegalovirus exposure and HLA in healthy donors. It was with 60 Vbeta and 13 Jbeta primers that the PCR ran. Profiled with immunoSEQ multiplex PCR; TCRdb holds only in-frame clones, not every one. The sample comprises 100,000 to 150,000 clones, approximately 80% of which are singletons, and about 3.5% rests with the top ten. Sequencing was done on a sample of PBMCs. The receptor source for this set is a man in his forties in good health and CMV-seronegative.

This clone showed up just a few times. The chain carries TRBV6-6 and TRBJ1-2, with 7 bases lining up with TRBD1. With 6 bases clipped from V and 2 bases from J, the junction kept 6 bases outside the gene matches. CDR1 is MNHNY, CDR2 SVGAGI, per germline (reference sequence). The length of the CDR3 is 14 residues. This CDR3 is CASSSKQGNYGYTF. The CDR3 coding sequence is TGTGCCAGCAGCTCCAAACAGGGGAACTATGGCTACACCTTC.

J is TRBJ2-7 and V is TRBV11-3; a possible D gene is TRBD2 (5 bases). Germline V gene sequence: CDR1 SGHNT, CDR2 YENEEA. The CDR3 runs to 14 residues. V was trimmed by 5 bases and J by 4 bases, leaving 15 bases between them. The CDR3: CASSPRDGMYEQYF. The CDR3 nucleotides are TGTGCCAGCAGCCCGAGGGATGGGATGTACGAGCAGTACTTC.

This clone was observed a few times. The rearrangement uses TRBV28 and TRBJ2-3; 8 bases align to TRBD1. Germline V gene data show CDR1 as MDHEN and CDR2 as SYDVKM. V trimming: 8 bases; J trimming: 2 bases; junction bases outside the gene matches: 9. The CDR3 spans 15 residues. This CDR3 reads CASPPRDRITDTQYF. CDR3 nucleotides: TGTGCCAGCCCCCCTCGGGACAGGATCACAGATACGCAGTATTTT.

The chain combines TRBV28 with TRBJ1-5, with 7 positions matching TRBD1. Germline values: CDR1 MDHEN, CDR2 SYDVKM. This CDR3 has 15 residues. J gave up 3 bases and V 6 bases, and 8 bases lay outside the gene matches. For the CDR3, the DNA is TGTGCCAGCAGCCCCGACAGGGTAGTCAATCAGCCCCAGCATTTT. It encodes CASSPDRVVNQPQHF.

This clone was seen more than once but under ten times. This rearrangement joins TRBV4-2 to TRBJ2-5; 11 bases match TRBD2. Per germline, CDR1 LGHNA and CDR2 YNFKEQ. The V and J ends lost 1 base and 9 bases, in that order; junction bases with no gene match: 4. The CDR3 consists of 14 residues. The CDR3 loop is CASSQALAGGPQYF. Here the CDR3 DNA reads TGTGCCAGCAGCCAAGCCCTAGCGGGGGGTCCCCAGTACTTC.

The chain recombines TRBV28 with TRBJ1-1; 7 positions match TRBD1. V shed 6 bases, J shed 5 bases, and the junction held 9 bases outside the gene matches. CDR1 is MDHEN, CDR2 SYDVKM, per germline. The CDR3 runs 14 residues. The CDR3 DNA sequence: TGTGCCAGCAGGCGAGGGGGCGGGATGACTGAAGCTTTCTTT. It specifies CASRRGGGMTEAFF.

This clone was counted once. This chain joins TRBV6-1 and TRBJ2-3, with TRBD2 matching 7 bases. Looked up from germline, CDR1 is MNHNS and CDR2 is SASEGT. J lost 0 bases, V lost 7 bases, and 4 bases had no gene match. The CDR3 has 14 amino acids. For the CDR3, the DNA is TGTGCCAGCAATAGCGGGTCAAGCACAGATACGCAGTATTTT. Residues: CASNSGSSTDTQYF.

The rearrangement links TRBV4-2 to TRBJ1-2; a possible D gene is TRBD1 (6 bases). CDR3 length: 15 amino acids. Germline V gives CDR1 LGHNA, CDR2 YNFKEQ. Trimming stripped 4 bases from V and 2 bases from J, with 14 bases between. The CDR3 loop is CASSPLGGPNYGYTF. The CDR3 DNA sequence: TGTGCCAGCAGCCCCTTGGGGGGGCCAAACTATGGCTACACCTTC.

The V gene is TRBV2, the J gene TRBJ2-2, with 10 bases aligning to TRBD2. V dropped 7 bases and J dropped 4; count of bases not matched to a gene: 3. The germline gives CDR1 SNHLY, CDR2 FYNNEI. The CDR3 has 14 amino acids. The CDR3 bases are TGTGCCAGCATAGTAGCGGGGGGCACCGGGGAGCTGTTTTTT. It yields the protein CASIVAGGTGELFF.

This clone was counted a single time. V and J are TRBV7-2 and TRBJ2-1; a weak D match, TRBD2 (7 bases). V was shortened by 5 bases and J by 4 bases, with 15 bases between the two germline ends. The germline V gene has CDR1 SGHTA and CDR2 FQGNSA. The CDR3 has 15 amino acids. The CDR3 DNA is TGTGCCAGCAGCCCCCCCGGGGGGCGTTACAATGAGCAGTTCTTC. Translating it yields CASSPPGGRYNEQFF.

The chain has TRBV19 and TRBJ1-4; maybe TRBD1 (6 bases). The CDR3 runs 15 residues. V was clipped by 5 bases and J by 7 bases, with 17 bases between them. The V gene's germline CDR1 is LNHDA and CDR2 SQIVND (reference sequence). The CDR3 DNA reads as TGTGCCAGTAGTCCACAACAGGGACGGGGTGAAAAACTGTTTTTT. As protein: CASSPQQGRGEKLFF.

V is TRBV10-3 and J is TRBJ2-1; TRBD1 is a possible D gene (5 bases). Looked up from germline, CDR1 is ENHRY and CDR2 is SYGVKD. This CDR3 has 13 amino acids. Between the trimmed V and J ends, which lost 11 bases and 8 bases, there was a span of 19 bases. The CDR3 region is CALSPGGRDEQFF. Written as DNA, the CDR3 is TGTGCCCTAAGCCCCGGCGGCAGGGATGAGCAGTTCTTC.

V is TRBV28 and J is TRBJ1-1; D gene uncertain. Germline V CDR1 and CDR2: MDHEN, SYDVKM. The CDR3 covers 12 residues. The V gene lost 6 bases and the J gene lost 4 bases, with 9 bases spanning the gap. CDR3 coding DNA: TGTGCCAGCAGAGATGTCGGCACTGAAGCTTTCTTT. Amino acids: CASRDVGTEAFF. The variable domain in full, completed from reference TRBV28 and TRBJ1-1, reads DVKVTQSSRYLVKRTGEKVFLECVQDMDHENMFWYRQDPGLGLRLIYFSYDVKMKEKGDIPEGYSVSREKKERFSLILESASTNQTSMYLCASRDVGTEAFFGQGTRLTVV.

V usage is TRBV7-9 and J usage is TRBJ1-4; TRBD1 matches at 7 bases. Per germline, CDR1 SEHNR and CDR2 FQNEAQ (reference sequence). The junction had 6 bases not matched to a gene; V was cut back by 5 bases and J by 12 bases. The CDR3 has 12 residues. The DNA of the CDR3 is TGTGCCAGCAGCAAGACAGGGAGAGAACTGTTTTTT. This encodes CASSKTGRELFF.

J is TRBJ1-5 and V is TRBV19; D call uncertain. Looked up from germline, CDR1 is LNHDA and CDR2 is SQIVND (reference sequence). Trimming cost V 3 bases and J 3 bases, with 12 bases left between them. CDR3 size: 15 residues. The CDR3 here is CASSMMFSLNQPQHF. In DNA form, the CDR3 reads TGTGCCAGTAGTATGATGTTCAGTCTCAATCAGCCCCAGCATTTT.

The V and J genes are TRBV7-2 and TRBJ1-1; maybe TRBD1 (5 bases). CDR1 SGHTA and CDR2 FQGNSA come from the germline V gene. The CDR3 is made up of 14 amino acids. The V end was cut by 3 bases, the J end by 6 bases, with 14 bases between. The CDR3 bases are TGTGCCAGCAGCTTTCGAAGGGGTGGGTCTGAAGCTTTCTTT. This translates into CASSFRRGGSEAFF.

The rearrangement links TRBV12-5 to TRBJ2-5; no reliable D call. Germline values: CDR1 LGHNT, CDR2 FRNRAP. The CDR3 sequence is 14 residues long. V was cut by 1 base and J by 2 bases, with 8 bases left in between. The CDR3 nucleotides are TGTGCTAGTGGTTTGGGCACTCTACAAGAGACCCAGTACTTC. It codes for CASGLGTLQETQYF. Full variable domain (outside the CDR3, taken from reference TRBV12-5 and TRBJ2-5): DARVTQTPRHKVTEMGQEVTMRCQPILGHNTVFWYRQTMMQGLELLAYFRNRAPLDDSGMPKDRFSAEMPDATLATLKIQPSEPRDSAVYFCASGLGTLQETQYFGPGTRLLVL.

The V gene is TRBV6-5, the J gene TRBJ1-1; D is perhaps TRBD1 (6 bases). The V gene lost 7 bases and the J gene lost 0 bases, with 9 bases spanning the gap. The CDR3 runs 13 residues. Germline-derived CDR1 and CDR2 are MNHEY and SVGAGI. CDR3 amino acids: CASINRVNTEAFF. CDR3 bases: TGTGCCAGCATCAACAGGGTGAACACTGAAGCTTTCTTT.

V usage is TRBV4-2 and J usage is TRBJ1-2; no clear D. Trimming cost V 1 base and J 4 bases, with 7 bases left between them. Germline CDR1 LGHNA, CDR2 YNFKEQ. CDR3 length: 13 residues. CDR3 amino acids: CASSQGNSYGYTF. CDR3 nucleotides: TGTGCCAGCAGCCAAGGTAATAGCTATGGCTACACCTTC.

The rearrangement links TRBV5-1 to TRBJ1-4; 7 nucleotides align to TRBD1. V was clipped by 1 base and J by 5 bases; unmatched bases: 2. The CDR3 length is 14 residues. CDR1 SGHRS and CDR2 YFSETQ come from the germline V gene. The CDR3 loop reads CASSLTGENEKLFF. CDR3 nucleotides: TGCGCCAGCAGCTTGACAGGGGAAAATGAAAAACTGTTTTTT.

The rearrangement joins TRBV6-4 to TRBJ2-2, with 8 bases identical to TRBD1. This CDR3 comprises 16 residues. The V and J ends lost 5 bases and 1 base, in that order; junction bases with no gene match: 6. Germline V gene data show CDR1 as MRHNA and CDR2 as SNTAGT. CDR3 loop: CASSQNGQGNTGELFF. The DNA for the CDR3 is TGTGCCAGCAGTCAAAACGGACAGGGGAACACCGGGGAGCTGTTTTTT.

CDR3 in amino acids: CASSLSSGGALTLLQETQYF. CDR3 DNA: TGTGCCAGCAGTTTATCTAGCGGGGGGGCCCTGACTCTTCTACAAGAGACCCAGTACTTC. This chain uses TRBV27 with TRBJ2-5; TRBD2 aligns across 11 bases. CDR1 MNHEY and CDR2 SMNVEV come from the germline V gene (reference sequence). This CDR3 comprises 20 residues. The V gene end was trimmed by 0 bases and the J gene end by 2 bases; junction bases not matched to a gene: 14.

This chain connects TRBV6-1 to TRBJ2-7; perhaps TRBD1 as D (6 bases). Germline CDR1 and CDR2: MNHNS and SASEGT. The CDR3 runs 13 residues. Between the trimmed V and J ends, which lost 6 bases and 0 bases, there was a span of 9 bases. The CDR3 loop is CASRLDSSYEQYF. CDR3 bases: TGTGCCAGCAGATTGGACAGCTCCTACGAGCAGTACTTC.

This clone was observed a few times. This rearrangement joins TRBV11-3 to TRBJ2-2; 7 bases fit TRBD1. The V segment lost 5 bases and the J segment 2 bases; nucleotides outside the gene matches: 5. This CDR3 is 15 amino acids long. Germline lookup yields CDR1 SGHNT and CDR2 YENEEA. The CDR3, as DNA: TGTGCCAGCAGCCGAGGACAGGTTAACACCGGGGAGCTGTTTTTT. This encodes CASSRGQVNTGELFF.

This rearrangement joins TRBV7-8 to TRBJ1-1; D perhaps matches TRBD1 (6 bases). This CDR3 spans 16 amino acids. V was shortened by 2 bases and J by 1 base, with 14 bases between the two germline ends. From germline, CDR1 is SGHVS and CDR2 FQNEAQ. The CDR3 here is CASSLTGQYANTEAFF. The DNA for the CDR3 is TGTGCCAGCAGCTTAACGGGACAATACGCGAACACTGAAGCTTTCTTT.

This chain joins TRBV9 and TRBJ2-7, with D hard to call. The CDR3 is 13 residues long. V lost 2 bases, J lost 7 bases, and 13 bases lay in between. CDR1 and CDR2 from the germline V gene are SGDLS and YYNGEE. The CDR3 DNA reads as TGTGCCAGCAGCGTTGACGGGTCCTTGGAGCAGTACTTC. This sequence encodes CASSVDGSLEQYF.

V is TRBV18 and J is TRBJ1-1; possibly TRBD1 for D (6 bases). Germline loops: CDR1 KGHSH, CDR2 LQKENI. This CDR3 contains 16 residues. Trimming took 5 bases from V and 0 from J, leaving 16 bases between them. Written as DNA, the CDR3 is TGTGCCAGCTCATCGGACACAGGGATGATGAACACTGAAGCTTTCTTT. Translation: CASSSDTGMMNTEAFF.

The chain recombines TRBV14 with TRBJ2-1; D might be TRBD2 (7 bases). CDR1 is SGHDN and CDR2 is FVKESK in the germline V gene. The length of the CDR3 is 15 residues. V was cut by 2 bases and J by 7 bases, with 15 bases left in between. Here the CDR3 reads CASSQHHGGLNEQFF. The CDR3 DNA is TGTGCCAGCAGCCAACATCACGGGGGGCTTAATGAGCAGTTCTTC.